The entry below gives a single TCR beta chain sequence along with its context. V dropped 6 bases and J dropped 6 bases, with 17 bases sitting between them. Looked up from germline, CDR1 is LGHNT and CDR2 is FRNRAP. This CDR3 contains 14 residues. The table came from immunoSEQ multiplex PCR; TCRdb's copy has only in-frame clones and leaves some out. The table has over 300,000 clones, nearly 90% seen once. These data originate in a study of blood T cell repertoires in COVID-19. Material for sequencing was PBMCs or T cells enriched from blood (not recorded which). This TCR was recovered from a woman in her twenties or thirties who had recovered from COVID-19. This chain connects TRBV12-5 to TRBJ1-2, with D possibly being TRBD1 (5 bases). The CDR3 loop is CASGTAGGSDGYTF. The DNA of the CDR3 is TGTGCTAGTGGCACCGCGGGGGGGTCTGATGGCTACACCTTC.